The 8 T cell receptor beta chains below were found in one sample sequenced in a study of cytomegalovirus exposure and HLA in healthy donors. 13 Jbeta primers and 60 Vbeta primers were used for the PCR. Assay: immunoSEQ multiplex PCR; the TCRdb copy retains only in-frame clones and omits some. The repertoire includes some 65,000 clones, 68% of them detected once, and approximately 11% sits in the top ten. Sequenced sample: PBMCs. The receptors stem from a woman under 40 in good health and CMV-seronegative.

J is TRBJ2-7 and V is TRBV11-2, with TRBD1 as a possible D gene (7 bases). The CDR3 totals 15 residues. CDR1 SGHAT and CDR2 FQNNGV come from the germline V gene. V was pared by 0 bases and J by 4 bases, with 13 bases between. CDR3 nucleotide sequence: TGTGCCAGCAGCTTAGATATCGCAGGGGGGTACGAGCAGTACTTC. Encoded protein: CASSLDIAGGYEQYF.

This clone came up once. A far more abundant clone sits one base away, making this likely a read error. This chain joins TRBV7-2 and TRBJ1-6; no clear D gene. Germline V gene lookup returns CDR1 SGHTA and CDR2 FQGNSA. The CDR3 extends over 16 amino acids. The CDR3 region has the DNA TGTGCCAGCCGCTTAGGGCCAGGCTCCTATAATTCACCCCTCCACTTT. As protein: CASRLGPGSYNSPLHF.

The genes are TRBV5-1 and TRBJ1-3, with unresolved D. CDR1 is SGHRS and CDR2 is YFSETQ in the germline V gene. The CDR3 is 13 amino acids. The V and J ends lost 0 bases and 9 bases respectively, with 10 bases between them. In DNA, the CDR3 is TGCGCCAGCAGCTTGGAGCAAAAAGCCACCATATATTTT. It encodes CASSLEQKATIYF.

The V gene is TRBV27, the J gene TRBJ1-6, with D uncertain. The CDR3 covers 12 residues. The V gene's germline CDR1 is MNHEY and CDR2 SMNVEV (reference sequence). V lost 4 bases and J 5 bases, leaving 3 bases between the germline ends. DNA of the CDR3: TGTGCCAGCAGTTCTAATAATTCACCCCTCCACTTT. The encoded protein is CASSSNNSPLHF.

The genes are TRBV4-3 and TRBJ1-1; D call uncertain. The CDR3 extends over 15 amino acids. V shed 1 base and J shed 6 bases, with 15 bases lying between them. The germline V gene encodes CDR1 LGHNA and CDR2 YSLEER. CDR3 in amino acids: CASSQAVGNSAEAFF. The CDR3 bases are TGCGCCAGCAGCCAAGCAGTAGGGAATAGCGCTGAAGCTTTCTTT.

The V and J genes are TRBV6-1 and TRBJ1-1, with 9 positions matching TRBD1. The CDR3 has 13 residues. Germline V gene data show CDR1 as MNHNS and CDR2 as SASEGT. Germline trimming cut 7 bases from V and 3 bases from J; bases unmatched to any gene: 3. The CDR3 region is CASKGQGYTEAFF. For the CDR3, the DNA is TGTGCCAGCAAAGGACAGGGGTACACTGAAGCTTTCTTT.

The chain combines TRBV30 with TRBJ1-1, with D uncertain. This CDR3 spans 13 amino acids. Trimming took off 2 bases at V and 6 bases at J, with 13 bases between the two ends. Germline V gives CDR1 GTSNPN, CDR2 SVGIG (reference sequence). This chain's CDR3 is CAWSWEVPPEAFF. The DNA of the CDR3 is TGTGCCTGGAGTTGGGAGGTGCCCCCTGAAGCTTTCTTT.

V and J are TRBV7-9 and TRBJ2-7; 10 bases fit TRBD2. The CDR3 covers 16 residues. V was clipped by 5 bases and J by 4 bases; unmatched bases: 11. The germline gives CDR1 SEHNR, CDR2 FQNEAQ (reference sequence). CDR3 region: CASSHLTSGVRYEQYF. The CDR3 bases are TGTGCCAGCAGCCACCTTACTAGCGGGGTTCGGTACGAGCAGTACTTC.